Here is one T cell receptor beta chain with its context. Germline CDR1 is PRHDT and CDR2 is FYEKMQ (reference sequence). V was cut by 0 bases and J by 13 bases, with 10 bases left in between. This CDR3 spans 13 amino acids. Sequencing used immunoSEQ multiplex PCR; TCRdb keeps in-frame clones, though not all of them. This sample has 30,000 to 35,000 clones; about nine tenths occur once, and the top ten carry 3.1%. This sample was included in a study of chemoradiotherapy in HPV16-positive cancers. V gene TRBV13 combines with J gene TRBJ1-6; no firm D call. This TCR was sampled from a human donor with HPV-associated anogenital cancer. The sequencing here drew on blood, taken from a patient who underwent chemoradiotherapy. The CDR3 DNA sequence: TGTGCCAGCAGCTTAGGCCACTTATCGCCCCTCCACTTT. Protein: CASSLGHLSPLHF. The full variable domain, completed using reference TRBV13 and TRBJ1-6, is AAGVIQSPRHLIKEKRETATLKCYPIPRHDTVYWYQQGPGQDPQFLISFYEKMQSDKGSIPDRFSAQQFSDYHSELNMSSLELGDSALYFCASSLGHLSPLHFGNGTRLTVT.